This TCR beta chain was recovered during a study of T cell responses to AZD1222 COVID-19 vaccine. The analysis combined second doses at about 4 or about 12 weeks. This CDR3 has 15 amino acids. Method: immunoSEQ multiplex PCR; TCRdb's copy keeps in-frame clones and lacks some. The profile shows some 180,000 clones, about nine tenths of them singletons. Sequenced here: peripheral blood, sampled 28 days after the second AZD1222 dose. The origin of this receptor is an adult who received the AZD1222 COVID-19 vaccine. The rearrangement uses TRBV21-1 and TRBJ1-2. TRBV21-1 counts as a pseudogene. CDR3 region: CASSEKLDSDSGYTF. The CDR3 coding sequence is TGTGCCAGCAGCGAAAAGTTAGATTCGGACTCGGGCTACACCTTC.